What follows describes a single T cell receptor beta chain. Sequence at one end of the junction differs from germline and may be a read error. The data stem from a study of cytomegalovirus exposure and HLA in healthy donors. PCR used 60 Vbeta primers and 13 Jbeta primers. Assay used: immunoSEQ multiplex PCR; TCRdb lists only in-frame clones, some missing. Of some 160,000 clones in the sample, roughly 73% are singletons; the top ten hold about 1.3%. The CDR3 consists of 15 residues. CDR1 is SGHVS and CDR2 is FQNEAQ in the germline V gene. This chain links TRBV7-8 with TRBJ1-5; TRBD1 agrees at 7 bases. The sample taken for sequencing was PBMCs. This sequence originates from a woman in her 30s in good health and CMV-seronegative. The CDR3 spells CVSSSDRAWDQPQHF. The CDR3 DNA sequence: TGTGTCAGCAGCTCTGACAGGGCGTGGGATCAGCCCCAGCATTTT. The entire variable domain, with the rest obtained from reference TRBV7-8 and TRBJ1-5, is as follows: GAGVSQSPRYKVAKRGQDVALRCDPISGHVSLFWYQQALGQGPEFLTYFQNEAQLDKSGLPSDRFFAERPEGSVSTLKIQRTQQEDSAVYLCVSSSDRAWDQPQHFGDGTRLSIL.